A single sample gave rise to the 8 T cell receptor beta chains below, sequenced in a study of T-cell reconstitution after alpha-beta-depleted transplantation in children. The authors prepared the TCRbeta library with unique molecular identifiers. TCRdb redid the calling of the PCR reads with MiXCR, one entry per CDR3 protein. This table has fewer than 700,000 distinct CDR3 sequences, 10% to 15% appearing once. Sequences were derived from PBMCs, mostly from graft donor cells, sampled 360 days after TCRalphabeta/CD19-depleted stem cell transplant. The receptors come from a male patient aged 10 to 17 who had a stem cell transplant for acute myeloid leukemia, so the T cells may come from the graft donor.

The CDR3 here is CASSLETGTGRSSTDTQYF. CDR3 bases: TGTGCCAGCAGCTTGGAGACCGGGACAGGAAGATCTAGCACAGATACGCAGTATTTT. The chain joins TRBV7-8 to TRBJ2-3; 8 positions match TRBD1. The germline V gene encodes CDR1 SGHVS and CDR2 FQNEAQ. The junction had 14 bases not matched to a gene; V was cut back by 3 bases and J by 0 bases. The CDR3 spans 19 residues.

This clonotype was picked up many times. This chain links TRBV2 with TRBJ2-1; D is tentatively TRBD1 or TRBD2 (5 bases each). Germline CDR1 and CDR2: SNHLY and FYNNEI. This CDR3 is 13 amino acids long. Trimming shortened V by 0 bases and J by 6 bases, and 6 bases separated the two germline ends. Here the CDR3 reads CASSEAGTNEQFF. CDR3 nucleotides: TGTGCCAGCAGTGAAGCAGGGACCAATGAGCAGTTCTTC.

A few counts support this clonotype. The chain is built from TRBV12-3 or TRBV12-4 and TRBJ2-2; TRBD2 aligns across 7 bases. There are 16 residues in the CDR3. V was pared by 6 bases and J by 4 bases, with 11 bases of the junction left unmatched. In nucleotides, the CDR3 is TGTGCCAGCAGCCCCGATGGCGGGAGAGTCACCGGGGAGCTGTTTTTT. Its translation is CASSPDGGRVTGELFF.

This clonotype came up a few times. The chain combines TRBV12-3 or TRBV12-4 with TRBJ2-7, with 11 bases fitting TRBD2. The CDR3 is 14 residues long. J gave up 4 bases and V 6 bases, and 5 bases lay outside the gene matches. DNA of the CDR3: TGTGCCAGCAGACCCGGGACTAGCGGATACGAGCAGTACTTC. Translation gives CASRPGTSGYEQYF.

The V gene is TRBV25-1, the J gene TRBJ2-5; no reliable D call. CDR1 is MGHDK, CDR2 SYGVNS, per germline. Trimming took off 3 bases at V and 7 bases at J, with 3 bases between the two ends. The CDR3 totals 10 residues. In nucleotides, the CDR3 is TGTGCCAGCAGTGATTCGACCCAGTACTTC. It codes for CASSDSTQYF.

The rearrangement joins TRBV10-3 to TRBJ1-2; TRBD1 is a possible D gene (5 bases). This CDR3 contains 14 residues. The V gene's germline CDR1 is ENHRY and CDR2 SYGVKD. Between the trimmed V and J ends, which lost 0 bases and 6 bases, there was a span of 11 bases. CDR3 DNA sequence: TGTGCCATCAGTGAGTCGGGGGAATCGGATGGCTACACCTTC. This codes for CAISESGESDGYTF.

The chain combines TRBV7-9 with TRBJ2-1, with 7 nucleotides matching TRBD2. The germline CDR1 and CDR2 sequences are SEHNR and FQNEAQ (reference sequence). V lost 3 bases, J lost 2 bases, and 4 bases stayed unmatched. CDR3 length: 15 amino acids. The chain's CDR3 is CASSLGGSAYNEQFF. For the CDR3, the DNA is TGTGCCAGCAGCTTGGGAGGGAGCGCCTACAATGAGCAGTTCTTC.

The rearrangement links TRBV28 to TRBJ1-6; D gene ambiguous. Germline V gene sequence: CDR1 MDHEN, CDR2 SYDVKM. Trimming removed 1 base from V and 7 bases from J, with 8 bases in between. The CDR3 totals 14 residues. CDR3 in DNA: TGTGCCAGCAGTTTATCGGGTAGGAATTCACCCCTCCACTTT. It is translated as CASSLSGRNSPLHF. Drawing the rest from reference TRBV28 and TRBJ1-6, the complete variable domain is DVKVTQSSRYLVKRTGEKVFLECVQDMDHENMFWYRQDPGLGLRLIYFSYDVKMKEKGDIPEGYSVSREKKERFSLILESASTNQTSMYLCASSLSGRNSPLHFGNGTRLTVT.